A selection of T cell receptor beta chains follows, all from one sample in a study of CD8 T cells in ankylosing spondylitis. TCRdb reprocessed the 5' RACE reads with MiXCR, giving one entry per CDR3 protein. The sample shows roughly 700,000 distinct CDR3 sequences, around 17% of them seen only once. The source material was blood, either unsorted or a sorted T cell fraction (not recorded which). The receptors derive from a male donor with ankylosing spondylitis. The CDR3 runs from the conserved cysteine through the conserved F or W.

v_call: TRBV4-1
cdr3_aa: CASSQVGGVYNEQFF

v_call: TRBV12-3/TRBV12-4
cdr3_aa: CASSLAPRGLRGSRTQYF

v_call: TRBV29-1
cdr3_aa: CSVEDPSGVSYEQYF

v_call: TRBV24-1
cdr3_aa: CATSDRGQANNEQFF

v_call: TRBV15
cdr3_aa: CATSTPGDTNQPQHF

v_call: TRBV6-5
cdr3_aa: CASSYGSSGSLGTDTQYF

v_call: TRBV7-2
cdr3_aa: CASSSRLGSSYNEQFF

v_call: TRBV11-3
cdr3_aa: CASSLPPRLAGYDTQYF

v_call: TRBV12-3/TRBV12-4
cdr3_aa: CASSLVRSGYNEQFF

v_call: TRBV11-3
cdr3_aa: CASSDPRELFF

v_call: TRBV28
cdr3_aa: CASSPRLAGRTGELFF

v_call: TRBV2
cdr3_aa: CASSESQGGQTQYF

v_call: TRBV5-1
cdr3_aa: CASSLASLAGLNEQFF

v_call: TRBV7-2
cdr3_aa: CASSLDGLAGLDTQYF

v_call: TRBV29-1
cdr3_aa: CSVFAPGTGAYEQYF

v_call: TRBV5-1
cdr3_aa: CASRRYQETQYF

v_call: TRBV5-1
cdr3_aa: CASYNRASSLYGYTF

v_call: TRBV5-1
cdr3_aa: CASSFSGETDTQYF

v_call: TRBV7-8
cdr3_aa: CASSLEWAGEETQYF

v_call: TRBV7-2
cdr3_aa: CASSFNPRTYEQYF

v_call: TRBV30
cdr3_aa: CAWRNVMGGEFF

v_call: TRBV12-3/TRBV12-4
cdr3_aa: CASRPTLDGYTF

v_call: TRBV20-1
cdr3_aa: CSAHRTGGPYNEQFF

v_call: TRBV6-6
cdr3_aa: CASTQGASAFF

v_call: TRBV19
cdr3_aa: CASSFRDRDEQYF

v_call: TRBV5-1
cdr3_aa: CASSLTGTTNYGYTF

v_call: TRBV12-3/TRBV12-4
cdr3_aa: CASRPGGNEQFF

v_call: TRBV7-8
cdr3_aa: CASSKTGFQPQHF

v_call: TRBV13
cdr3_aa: CASSSRGQGQETQYF

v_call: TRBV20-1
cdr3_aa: CSATGTPGNTIYF

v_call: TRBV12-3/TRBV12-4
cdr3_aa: CAISLGTGNDKSTDTQYF

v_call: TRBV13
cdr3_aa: CASSLVGTDLVETQYF

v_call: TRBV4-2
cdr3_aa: CASSQPPGLAGGSEQYF

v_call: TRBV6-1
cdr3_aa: CASSEEGTGGDEQYF

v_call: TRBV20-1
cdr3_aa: CSAAGAGGAPPSTDTQYF

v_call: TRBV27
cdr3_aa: CASSLTGDEETQYF

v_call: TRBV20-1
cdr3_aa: CSATKDYYNEQFF

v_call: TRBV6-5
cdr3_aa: CASSYSSGNTIYF

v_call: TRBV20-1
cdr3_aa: CSASGSTSTFNEQFF

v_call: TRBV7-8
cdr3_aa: CASSPRTGTGYEQYF

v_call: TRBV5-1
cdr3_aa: CASSSGTPFPYEQYF

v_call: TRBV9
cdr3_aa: CASSVGQSYAYEQYF

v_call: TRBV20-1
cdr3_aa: CSANPPVTNEQFF

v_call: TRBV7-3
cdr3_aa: CASSRGWNTEAFF

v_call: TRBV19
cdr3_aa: CASSILAGEETQYF

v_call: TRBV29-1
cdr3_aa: CSVWTGPPEQYF

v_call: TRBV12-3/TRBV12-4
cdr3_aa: CASRPRQGGTYNEQFF

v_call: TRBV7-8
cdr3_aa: CASSPHLGETQYF

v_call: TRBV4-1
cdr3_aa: CASSQAWEEKLFF

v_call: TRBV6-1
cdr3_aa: CASSVPGVWDNEQFF

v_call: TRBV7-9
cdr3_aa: CASSPRDTSPGELFF

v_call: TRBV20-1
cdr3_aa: CSAPDREPYEQYF

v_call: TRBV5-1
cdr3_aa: CASSSRGGLYEQYF

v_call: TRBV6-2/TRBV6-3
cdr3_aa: CASSYGGGYNEQFF

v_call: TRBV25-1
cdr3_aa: CASSEGQSQPQHF